This T cell receptor beta chain stems from a study of blood T cell repertoires in COVID-19. Across the study: Italy, Spain and the United States were the sources of the convalescent and acute COVID-19 samples. Nucleic acid was either cDNA or gDNA, and it came from T cells, B-cell-depleted T cells, or PBMCs.

Authors' analysis steps: The authors estimated nucleated cell counts from reference gene primer amplification. Sequencing used immunoSEQ multiplex PCR; TCRdb keeps in-frame clones, though not all of them. The V and J calls and the clone size are those of that table, but D and trimming were determined from the DNA. Found here are tens of thousands of clones, about 83% of them singletons; the top ten hold about 1.4%. Germline CDR1 is MNHEY and CDR2 is SVGAGI. The CDR3 consists of 13 residues. The junction had 4 bases not matched to a gene; V was cut back by 4 bases and J by 7 bases. Sequenced sample: peripheral blood. The clonotype was recovered from a man aged 45 to 65 with acute or convalescent COVID-19. The genes are TRBV6-5 and TRBJ1-5, with 7 bases that match TRBD1. CDR3 in amino acids: CASSFQGGQPQHF. CDR3 in DNA: TGTGCCAGCAGTTTTCAGGGGGGACAGCCCCAGCATTTT.